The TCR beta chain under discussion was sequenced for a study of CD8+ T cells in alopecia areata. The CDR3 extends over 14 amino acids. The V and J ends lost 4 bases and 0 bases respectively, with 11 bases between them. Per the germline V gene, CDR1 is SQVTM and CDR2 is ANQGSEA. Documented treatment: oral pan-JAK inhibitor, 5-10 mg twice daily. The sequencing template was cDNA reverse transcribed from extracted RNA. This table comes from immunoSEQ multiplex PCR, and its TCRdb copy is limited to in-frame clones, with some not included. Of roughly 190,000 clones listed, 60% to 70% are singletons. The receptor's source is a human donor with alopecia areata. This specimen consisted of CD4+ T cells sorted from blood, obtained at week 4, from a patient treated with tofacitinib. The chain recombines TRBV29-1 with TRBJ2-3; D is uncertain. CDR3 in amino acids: CSVGLKSSTDTQYF. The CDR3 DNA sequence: TGCAGCGTTGGACTTAAATCTAGCACAGATACGCAGTATTTT.